The 2 T cell receptor beta chains reported below all come from one sample, sequenced in a study of CD8 T cells in ankylosing spondylitis. TCRdb reprocessed the 5' RACE reads via MiXCR and lists one record per CDR3 protein. The sample has about 250,000 distinct CDR3 sequences, roughly 32% seen once. Sequencing used blood, either unsorted or a sorted T cell fraction (not recorded which). These receptors all come from a male donor with ankylosing spondylitis or in good health (not recorded which).

This chain joins TRBV6-5 and TRBJ2-2; no reliable D call. The V and J ends lost 2 bases and 4 bases respectively, with 8 bases between them. Germline values: CDR1 MNHEY, CDR2 SVGAGI. The CDR3 has 14 residues. The CDR3 nucleotides read TGTGCCAGCAGTTACCTGGGTGGCACCGGGGAGCTGTTTTTT. Translated, it gives CASSYLGGTGELFF.

The chain joins TRBV12-3 or TRBV12-4 to TRBJ1-2; TRBD1 might be the D (6 bases). V shed 6 bases and J shed 2 bases, with 16 bases lying between them. The length of the CDR3 is 15 residues. The CDR3 reads CASSPMGASNYGYTF. The CDR3 nucleotides are TGTGCCAGCAGCCCGATGGGGGCCAGCAACTATGGCTACACCTTC.